Presented here are 5 T cell receptor beta chains from one specimen sequenced in a study of shared T cell receptors in the human thymus (TCRdb year 2021). Libraries were built with the immunoSEQ multiplex PCR assay. What TCRdb holds here is the immuneACCESS table cut down to in-frame rearrangements. Part of the clones is not present; checked against another copy, under half of the missing clones reflect an unresolved V gene, and the others are unexplained. Present in this sample are over 650,000 clones, around 87% of which were seen just once. Jointly, the top ten make up under 0.01% of the sample. A further study also used this sample, focusing on human thymus T cells.

The sample consisted of thymocytes. Receptor source: a boy in the first two years of life with a congenital heart defect. Donor details come from another sample of the same person, matched by shared clones.

This CDR3 reads CASSLPLGVSGSTDTQYF. The CDR3 bases are TGTGCCAGCAGCTTGCCCCTGGGAGTTAGCGGGAGCACAGATACGCAGTATTTT. This chain links TRBV5-6 with TRBJ2-3, with 7 bases fitting TRBD2. Germline trimming cut 1 base from V and 0 bases from J; bases unmatched to any gene: 11. Germline values: CDR1 SGHDT, CDR2 YYEEEE. The CDR3 extends over 18 amino acids.

In its sample, this clone was seen once. J is TRBJ2-1 and V is TRBV9; D might be TRBD2 (6 bases). The CDR3 contains 15 residues. Germline assignment: CDR1 SGDLS and CDR2 YYNGEE. Trimming cost V 3 bases and J 2 bases, with 12 bases left between them. The CDR3 DNA follows: TGTGCCAGCAGCGAGCTAGCGTATCCCTACAATGAGCAGTTCTTC. As protein: CASSELAYPYNEQFF.

The V and J genes are TRBV15 and TRBJ2-7; 14 bases line up with TRBD2. CDR3 size: 19 residues. V was clipped by 4 bases and J by 0 bases; unmatched bases: 11. In germline, CDR1 is LNHNV, CDR2 YYDKDF (reference sequence). CDR3 in amino acids: CATSTERLAGGQNSYEQYF. The CDR3 DNA is TGTGCCACCAGCACCGAAAGACTAGCGGGAGGGCAAAACTCCTACGAGCAGTACTTC.

V is TRBV20-1 and J is TRBJ2-1; D gene ambiguous. The V end lost 0 bases, the J end lost 7 bases, and 4 bases lay between the germline ends. The CDR3 has 11 residues. Germline lookup yields CDR1 DFQATT and CDR2 SNEGSKA (reference sequence). This CDR3 is CSARDINEQFF. DNA for the CDR3: TGCAGTGCTAGAGATATTAATGAGCAGTTCTTC.

There are a few counts of this clone. The rearrangement links TRBV7-6 to TRBJ2-2; possible D gene TRBD2, 5 bases. This CDR3 comprises 18 residues. Germline V lookup: CDR1 SGHVS, CDR2 FNYEAQ. The V end was cut by 0 bases, the J end by 6 bases, with 20 bases between. CDR3 DNA sequence: TGTGCCAGCAGCTTAGCCTCCATTTGGAGGAAAGGGTCCGGGGAGCTGTTTTTT. This encodes CASSLASIWRKGSGELFF. Full variable domain (missing parts from reference TRBV7-6 and TRBJ2-2): GAGVSQSPRYKVTKRGQDVALRCDPISGHVSLYWYRQALGQGPEFLTYFNYEAQQDKSGLPNDRFSAERPEGSISTLTIQRTEQRDSAMYRCASSLASIWRKGSGELFFGEGSRLTVL.